These 17 T cell receptor beta chains share one sample of origin, sequenced in a study of spatial heterogeneity in lung cancer. Each CDR3 protein gets one entry after TCRdb re-called the 5' RACE reads with MiXCR. The profile shows about 120,000 distinct CDR3 sequences, 11% of them singletons. Time point specified: blood at routine non-recurrence follow-up after resection. The sequencing here drew on PBMCs, taken at follow-up. The receptor set was obtained from a female donor with early-stage non-small cell lung cancer.

This clonotype was detected only a few times. The chain combines TRBV2 with TRBJ1-5, with TRBD1 as a possible D gene (5 bases). V was shortened by 8 bases and J by 0 bases, with 14 bases between the two germline ends. Germline CDR1 is SNHLY and CDR2 is FYNNEI. The CDR3 loop spans 15 amino acids. The CDR3 loop is CASGGTVNSNQPQHF. In DNA form, the CDR3 reads TGTGCCAGCGGAGGGACGGTCAATAGCAATCAGCCCCAGCATTTT. Variable domain in full (rest from reference TRBV2 and TRBJ1-5): EPEVTQTPSHQVTQMGQEVILRCVPISNHLYFYWYRQILGQKVEFLVSFYNNEISEKSEIFDDQFSVERPDGSNFTLKIRSTKLEDSAMYFCASGGTVNSNQPQHFGDGTRLSIL.

This clonotype was seen many times. The chain combines TRBV6-6 with TRBJ1-1; TRBD1 matches at 7 bases. V shed 5 bases, J shed 4 bases, and the junction held 10 bases outside the gene matches. Germline values: CDR1 MNHNY, CDR2 SVGAGI (reference sequence). The CDR3 contains 15 residues. In DNA form, the CDR3 reads TGTGCCAGCAGTCCGCAGAGGGGGCGAGGCACTGAAGCTTTCTTT. Translation: CASSPQRGRGTEAFF.

The gene calls are TRBV5-1 and TRBJ2-7; TRBD1 agrees at 9 bases. Germline-derived CDR1 and CDR2 are SGHRS and YFSETQ. CDR3 length: 15 residues. Trimming took 0 bases from V and 5 from J; bases not matched to a gene: 6. The CDR3 region has the DNA TGCGCCAGCAGCTTGGCAGGGCGGGACAGGGACGAGCAGTACTTC. Its translation: CASSLAGRDRDEQYF. Complete variable domain (other parts from reference TRBV5-1 and TRBJ2-7): KAGVTQTPRYLIKTRGQQVTLSCSPISGHRSVSWYQQTPGQGLQFLFEYFSETQRNKGNFPGRFSGRQFSNSRSEMNVSTLELGDSALYLCASSLAGRDRDEQYFGPGTRLTVT.

The chain has TRBV18 and TRBJ2-1, with D possibly matching TRBD1 (6 bases). The CDR3 covers 14 residues. The V end lost 8 bases, the J end lost 2 bases, and 13 bases lay between the germline ends. Germline CDR1 and CDR2: KGHSH and LQKENI. CDR3 DNA sequence: TGTGCCAGCCAAAACAGGGCGCCCTACAATGAGCAGTTCTTC. It translates to CASQNRAPYNEQFF.

The chain links TRBV12-3 or TRBV12-4 to TRBJ2-2; D possibly corresponds to TRBD2 (6 bases). V lost 6 bases and J 3 bases, leaving 11 bases between the germline ends. The CDR3 runs to 14 residues. CDR3: CASSPRDYTGELFF. The CDR3 coding sequence is TGTGCCAGCAGCCCTAGGGACTACACCGGGGAGCTGTTTTTT.

This clonotype was recorded many times. The CDR3 spells CASSTRRLSGELFF. For the CDR3, the DNA is TGTGCCAGCAGCACCCGGCGGTTGAGCGGGGAGCTGTTTTTT. The rearrangement links TRBV7-8 to TRBJ2-2; D uncertain. CDR1 and CDR2 from the germline V gene are SGHVS and FQNEAQ. V was pared by 5 bases and J by 7 bases, with 14 bases between. The CDR3 is made up of 14 amino acids.

This clonotype was seen a handful of times. CDR3 amino acids: CASSVSLSGVMGHNEQFF. The CDR3 DNA sequence: TGTGCCAGCAGCGTAAGTCTCAGCGGGGTGATGGGCCACAATGAGCAGTTCTTC. V usage is TRBV9 and J usage is TRBJ2-1; 7 bases are a match to TRBD2. The CDR3 covers 18 residues. J lost 5 bases, V lost 1 base, and 15 bases had no gene match. Per the germline V gene, CDR1 is SGDLS and CDR2 is YYNGEE.

This clonotype was detected many times. The chain employs TRBV23-1 and TRBJ1-5; TRBD1 is a possible D gene (6 bases). TRBV23-1 is assigned to the ORF class and has an uncertain function. The CDR3 extends over 23 amino acids. Trimming pared 2 bases from V and 9 bases from J, leaving 41 bases between. The CDR3: CASSQLPAGGQSRESAGKAPQHF. Here the CDR3 DNA reads TGCGCCAGCAGTCAACTTCCAGCCGGGGGCCAAAGTAGAGAATCAGCCGGCAAGGCGCCCCAGCATTTT.

A few counts support this clonotype. V is TRBV18 and J is TRBJ1-2; D not certain. V was pared by 3 bases and J by 8 bases, with 19 bases between. The V gene's germline CDR1 is KGHSH and CDR2 LQKENI. There are 15 residues in the CDR3. For the CDR3, the DNA is TGTGCCAGCTCACCCACAACGGACGGCGGGAGCGGCTACACCTTC. This translates into CASSPTTDGGSGYTF.

This clonotype was picked up a small number of times. V and J are TRBV7-9 and TRBJ1-5, with D maybe TRBD1 (5 bases). From germline, CDR1 is SEHNR and CDR2 FQNEAQ (reference sequence). The CDR3 runs 12 residues. CDR3 in DNA: TGTGCGAGCGCAGGGATGGATCAGCCCCAGCATTTT. This translates into CASAGMDQPQHF.

This clonotype came up a few times. This sequence joins TRBV28 and TRBJ1-5, with D hard to call. From germline, CDR1 is MDHEN and CDR2 SYDVKM. This CDR3 is 12 amino acids long. V was trimmed by 0 bases and J by 4 bases, leaving 1 base between them. This chain's CDR3 is CASSLWNQPQHF. CDR3 DNA: TGTGCCAGCAGTTTATGGAATCAGCCCCAGCATTTT.

The V gene is TRBV7-2, the J gene TRBJ2-2; 7 nucleotides align to TRBD2. With 3 bases clipped from V and 4 bases from J, the junction kept 5 bases outside the gene matches. The CDR3 is made up of 15 amino acids. Germline CDR1 is SGHTA and CDR2 is FQGNSA. In nucleotides, the CDR3 is TGTGCCAGCAGCTTGCCCGGGACTACCACCGGGGAGCTGTTTTTT. This codes for CASSLPGTTTGELFF.

This clonotype was counted a single time. The chain uses TRBV28 and TRBJ2-1; 7 bases map to TRBD2. With V trimmed by 5 bases and J by 2 bases, 9 bases remained unmatched. CDR3 length equals 16 residues. Germline V gene lookup returns CDR1 MDHEN and CDR2 SYDVKM. Here the CDR3 DNA reads TGTGCCAGCAGTCCAGAGGGACTACCTACCTACAATGAGCAGTTCTTC. It codes for CASSPEGLPTYNEQFF. Complete variable domain (other parts from reference TRBV28 and TRBJ2-1): DVKVTQSSRYLVKRTGEKVFLECVQDMDHENMFWYRQDPGLGLRLIYFSYDVKMKEKGDIPEGYSVSREKKERFSLILESASTNQTSMYLCASSPEGLPTYNEQFFGPGTRLTVL.

The V and J genes are TRBV28 and TRBJ2-5; D not certain. CDR1 is MDHEN, CDR2 SYDVKM, per germline. The CDR3 length is 12 residues. V was pared by 7 bases and J by 5 bases, with 11 bases between. The CDR3 DNA reads TGTGCCAGCAACGTGGACGCGGAGACCCAGTACTTC. Translated, it gives CASNVDAETQYF.

This clonotype was detected a few times. The chain joins TRBV11-2 to TRBJ1-4, with D perhaps TRBD1 (6 bases). Trimming removed 5 bases from V and 0 bases from J, with 10 bases in between. The germline CDR1 and CDR2 sequences are SGHAT and FQNNGV. The CDR3 loop spans 15 amino acids. The CDR3 loop is CASSNTGTTNEKLFF. The CDR3 nucleotides are TGTGCCAGCAGCAATACAGGGACAACTAATGAAAAACTGTTTTTT.

The chain employs TRBV4-2 and TRBJ1-3; no definite D call. CDR1 and CDR2 (germline): LGHNA, YNFKEQ. The CDR3 is made up of 16 amino acids. Trimming stripped 0 bases from V and 2 bases from J, with 11 bases between. In DNA, the CDR3 is TGTGCCAGCAGCCAAGATTCTGGGCCCGCTGGAAACACCATATATTTT. This codes for CASSQDSGPAGNTIYF.

The genes are TRBV6-2 or TRBV6-3 and TRBJ1-5; D remains unclear. This CDR3 spans 14 amino acids. The germline gives CDR1 MNHEY, CDR2 SVGEGT. Deletions cut 2 bases from V and 5 bases from J, with 10 bases between. The CDR3 spells CASSYLLIDQPQHF. The CDR3 DNA follows: TGTGCCAGCAGTTACCTTTTGATCGATCAGCCCCAGCATTTT.